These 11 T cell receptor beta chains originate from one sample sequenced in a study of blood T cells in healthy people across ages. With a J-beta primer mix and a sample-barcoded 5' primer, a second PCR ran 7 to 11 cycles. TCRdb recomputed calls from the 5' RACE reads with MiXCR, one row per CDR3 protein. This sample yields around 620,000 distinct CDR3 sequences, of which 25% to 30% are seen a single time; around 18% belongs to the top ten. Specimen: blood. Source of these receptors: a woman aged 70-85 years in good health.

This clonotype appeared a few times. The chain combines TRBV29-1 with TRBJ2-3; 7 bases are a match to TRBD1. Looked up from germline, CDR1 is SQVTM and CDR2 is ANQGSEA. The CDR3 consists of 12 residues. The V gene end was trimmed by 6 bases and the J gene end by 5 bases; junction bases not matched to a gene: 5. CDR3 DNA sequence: TGCAGCGTAAATCAGGGGGTAGATACGCAGTATTTT. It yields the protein CSVNQGVDTQYF.

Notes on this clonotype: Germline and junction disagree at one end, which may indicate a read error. For the CDR3, the DNA is TGTGCCAGCATCCGAGGGGCTCGGAGCGGGGAGACCCAGTGCTTC. Translating gives CASIRGARSGETQCF. J is TRBJ2-5 and V is TRBV12-3 or TRBV12-4; TRBD2 aligns across 7 bases. The CDR3 consists of 15 residues.

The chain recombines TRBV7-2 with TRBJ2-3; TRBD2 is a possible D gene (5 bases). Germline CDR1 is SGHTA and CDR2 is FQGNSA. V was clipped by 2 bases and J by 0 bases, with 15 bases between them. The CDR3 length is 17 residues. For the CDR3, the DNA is TGTGCCAGCAGCTTACCCCCAAGGCGGGCTAGCACAGATACGCAGTATTTT. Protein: CASSLPPRRASTDTQYF.

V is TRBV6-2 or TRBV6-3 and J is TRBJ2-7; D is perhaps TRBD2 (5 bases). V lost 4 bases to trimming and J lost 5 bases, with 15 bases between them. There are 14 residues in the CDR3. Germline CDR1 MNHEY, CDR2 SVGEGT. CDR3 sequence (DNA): TGTGCCAGCAGTTTTCGGACGGGATGGGACGAGCAGTACTTC. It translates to CASSFRTGWDEQYF.

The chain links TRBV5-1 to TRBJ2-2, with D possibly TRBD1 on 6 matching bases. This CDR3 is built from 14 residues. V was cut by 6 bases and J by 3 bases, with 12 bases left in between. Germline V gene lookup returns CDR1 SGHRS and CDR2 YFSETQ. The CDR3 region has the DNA TGCGCCAGCACTGCACAGGGTTACACCGGGGAGCTGTTTTTT. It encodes CASTAQGYTGELFF.

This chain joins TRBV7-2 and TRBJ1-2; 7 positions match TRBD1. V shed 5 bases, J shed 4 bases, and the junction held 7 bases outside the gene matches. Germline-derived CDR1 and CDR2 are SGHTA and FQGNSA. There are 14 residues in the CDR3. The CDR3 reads CASSPRTGTYGYTF. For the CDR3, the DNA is TGTGCCAGCAGCCCGCGGACAGGAACCTATGGCTACACCTTC.

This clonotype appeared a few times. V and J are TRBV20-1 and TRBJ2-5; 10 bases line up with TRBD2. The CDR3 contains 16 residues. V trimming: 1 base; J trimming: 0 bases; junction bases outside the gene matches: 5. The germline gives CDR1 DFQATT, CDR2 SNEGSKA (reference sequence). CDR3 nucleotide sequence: TGCAGTGCTAGAGGGGCTAGCGGGGGACACCAAGAGACCCAGTACTTC. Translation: CSARGASGGHQETQYF.

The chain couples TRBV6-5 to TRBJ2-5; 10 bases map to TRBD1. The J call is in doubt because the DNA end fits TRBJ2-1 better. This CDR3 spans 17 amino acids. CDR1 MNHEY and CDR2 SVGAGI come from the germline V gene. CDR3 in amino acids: CASSYSSPQTGGREQFF. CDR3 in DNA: TGTGCCAGCAGTTACTCGTCCCCTCAGACAGGGGGCAGGGAGCAGTTCTTC.

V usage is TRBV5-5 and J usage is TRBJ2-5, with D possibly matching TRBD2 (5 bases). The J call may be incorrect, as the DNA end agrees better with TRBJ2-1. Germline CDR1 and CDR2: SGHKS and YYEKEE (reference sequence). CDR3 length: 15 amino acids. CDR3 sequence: CASSLGAAHLGEQFF. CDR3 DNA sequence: TGTGCCAGCAGCTTGGGAGCGGCGCACCTGGGTGAGCAGTTCTTC.

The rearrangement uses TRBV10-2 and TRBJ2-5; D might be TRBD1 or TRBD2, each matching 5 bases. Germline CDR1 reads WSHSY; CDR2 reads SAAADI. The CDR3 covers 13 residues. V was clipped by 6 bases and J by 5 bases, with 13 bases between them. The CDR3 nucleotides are TGCGCCAGCAGCGTCGGTTGGGACGAGACCCAGTACTTC. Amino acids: CASSVGWDETQYF.

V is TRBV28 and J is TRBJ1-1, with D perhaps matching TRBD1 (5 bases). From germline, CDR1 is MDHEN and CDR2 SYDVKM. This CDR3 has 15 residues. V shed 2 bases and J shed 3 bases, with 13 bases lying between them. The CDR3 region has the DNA TGTGCCAGCAGTTTACAGGGACGGTTGGACACTGAAGCTTTCTTT. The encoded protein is CASSLQGRLDTEAFF.